This T cell receptor (beta chain) was sequenced in a study of cytomegalovirus exposure and HLA in healthy donors. This CDR3 spans 14 amino acids. The V gene's germline CDR1 is SQVTM and CDR2 ANQGSEA. This PCR relied on a set of 60 Vbeta primers and 13 Jbeta primers. Only in-frame clones appear in the TCRdb table, and some are missing; sequencing was by immunoSEQ multiplex PCR. The table includes about 120,000 clones, roughly four fifths detected once. The receptor's source is a woman under 30 in good health and CMV-seronegative. V usage is TRBV29-1 and J usage is TRBJ1-6; 7 bases are a match to TRBD1. Sequences were obtained from PBMCs. The CDR3 reads CNQGDRLYNSPLHF. The CDR3 nucleotides read TGCAACCAGGGGGACAGACTTTATAATTCACCCCTCCACTTT.